This T cell receptor beta chain is drawn from a study of blood T cell repertoires in COVID-19. Background on the study: Sites across the United States, Italy and Spain contributed samples from acute and convalescent COVID-19.

The CDR3 runs 14 residues. Trimming cost V 4 bases and J 3 bases, with 12 bases left between them. The germline V gene encodes CDR1 MNHEY and CDR2 SMNVEV (reference sequence). Libraries were prepared by immunoSEQ multiplex PCR; TCRdb keeps only in-frame clonotypes and omits some of them. The sample shows approximately 280,000 clones, approximately 86% of them seen only once. The TCR originated in a woman aged 18-29 years who had recovered from COVID-19. V is TRBV27 and J is TRBJ2-5, with a possible D match to TRBD1 (6 bases). Material for sequencing was PBMCs or T cells enriched from blood (not recorded which). CDR3: CASSSPDRKETQYF. The CDR3 coding sequence is TGTGCCAGCAGTTCCCCCGACAGGAAAGAGACCCAGTACTTC.